This T cell receptor beta chain was profiled in a study of blood T cell repertoires in COVID-19 (TCRdb year 2020). Concerning the study at large: Collaborator samples came from the United States, Italy and Spain and covered acute and convalescent phases of COVID-19. The samples were drawn from the first 160 participants of the ongoing ImmuneRACE study and from some 1,300 subjects provided by 6 global collaborators. The repertoires were released in a freely available public database meant as a resource for research on the immune response to SARS-CoV-2. Where HLA class I and class II types were available, the types were taken from metadata supplied by the sample provider, not from assay-based typing. Deeply sampled blood TCRbeta repertoires from subjects exposed to, actively infected with, or recovered from COVID-19 were included in the dataset. Sample metadata almost always included a de-identified subject ID, COVID-19 status, age in years and sex. The prospective study material was composed of cDNA or gDNA derived from T cells, B-cell-depleted T cells, or PBMCs. Points the paper makes about the study in general: How much clinical and demographic metadata was included differed by source and by participant, and the metadata was provided uncurated.

The immunoSEQ Assay, a bias-controlled multiplex PCR, was used to amplify TCRbeta CDR3 regions from genomic DNA. The paper's data handling went like this. Nucleated cell counts per sample were estimated from amplification of reference gene primers within the assay. Sequence reads were collapsed and filtered to measure the absolute abundance of every unique TCRbeta CDR3 rearrangement. For each sample, productive Simpson clonality was calculated by taking the square root of Simpson's diversity index across productive rearrangements. Imported from immuneACCESS, the table was reduced by TCRdb to in-frame sequences with V and J called. These copies leave out some clones; in studies compared against another copy, an unresolved V gene accounts for under half, and the cause of the remainder is not known. V, J and clone size are those of that table, while D and trimming were read from the DNA. This sample is represented by fewer than 100,000 clones; 86% of them were singletons. The top ten clonotypes cover more than 7% of the sample.

Each collaborating institution followed its own protocols to collect whole blood in K2EDTA tubes. For TCRbeta analysis, collaborator samples were shipped as frozen whole blood, as isolated PBMCs, or as DNA extracted from either sample type. The CDR3 sequence holds 16 residues, the cysteine and phenylalanine included. The kept DNA is CDR3 alone, 48 bases in frame from the first base. Per the germline V gene (reference sequence), MNHEY is the CDR1 and SMNVEV is the CDR2. The germline V end is reduced by 5 bases and the J end by 2 bases; junction bases left unmatched: 9. To note about this clone: Its binding antigen is unknown. Base qualities are not provided; no much larger clone lies one nucleotide away.

The clonotype comes from a man aged 55 to 70 with acute or convalescent COVID-19. In this chain, TRBV27 is recombined with TRBJ1-1, and 9 junctional nucleotides match TRBD1. The sequencing input was peripheral blood. The nucleotide sequence reads TGTGCCAGCAGTCGGAACACGGGACAGGGCAACACTGAAGCTTTCTTT. It specifies CASSRNTGQGNTEAFF.